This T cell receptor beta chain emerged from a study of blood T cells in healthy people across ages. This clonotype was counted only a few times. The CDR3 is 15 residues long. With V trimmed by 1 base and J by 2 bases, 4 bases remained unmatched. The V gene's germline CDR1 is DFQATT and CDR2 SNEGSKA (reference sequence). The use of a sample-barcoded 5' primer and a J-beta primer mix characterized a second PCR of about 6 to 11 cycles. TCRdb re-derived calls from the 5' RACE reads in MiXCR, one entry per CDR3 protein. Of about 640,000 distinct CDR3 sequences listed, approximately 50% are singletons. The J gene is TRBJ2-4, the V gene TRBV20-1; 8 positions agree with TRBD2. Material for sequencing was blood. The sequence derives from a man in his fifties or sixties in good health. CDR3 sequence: CSARGTSMSKNIQYF. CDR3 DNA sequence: TGCAGTGCTAGAGGGACTAGCATGTCCAAAAACATTCAGTACTTC.